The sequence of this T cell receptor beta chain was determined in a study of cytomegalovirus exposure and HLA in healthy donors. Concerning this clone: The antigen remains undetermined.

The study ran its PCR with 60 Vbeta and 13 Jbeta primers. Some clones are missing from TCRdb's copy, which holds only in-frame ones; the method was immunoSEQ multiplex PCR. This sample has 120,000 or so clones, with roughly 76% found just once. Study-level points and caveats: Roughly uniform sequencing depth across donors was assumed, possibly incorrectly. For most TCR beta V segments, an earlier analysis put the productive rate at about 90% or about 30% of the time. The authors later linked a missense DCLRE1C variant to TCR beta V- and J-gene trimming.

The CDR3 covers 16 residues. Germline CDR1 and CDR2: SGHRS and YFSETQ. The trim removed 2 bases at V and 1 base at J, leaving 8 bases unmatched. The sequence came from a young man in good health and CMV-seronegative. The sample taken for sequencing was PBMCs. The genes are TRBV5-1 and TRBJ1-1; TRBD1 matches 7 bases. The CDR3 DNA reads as TGCGCCAGCAGCTTATCACAGGGGACTTGGAACACTGAAGCTTTCTTT. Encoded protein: CASSLSQGTWNTEAFF.